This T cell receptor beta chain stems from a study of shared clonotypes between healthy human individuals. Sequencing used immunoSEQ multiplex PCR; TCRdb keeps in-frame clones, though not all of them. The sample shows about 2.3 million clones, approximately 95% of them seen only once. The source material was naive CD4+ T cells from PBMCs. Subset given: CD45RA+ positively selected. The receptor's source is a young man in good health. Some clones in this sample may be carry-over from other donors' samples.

For the CDR3, the DNA is TGTGCCAGCAGTGAAAGTTCGGGCGCCAAAAACATTCAGTACTTC. This encodes CASSESSGAKNIQYF. This chain connects TRBV6-1 to TRBJ2-4; D not resolved. The germline V gene has CDR1 MNHNS and CDR2 SASEGT. CDR3 length: 15 amino acids. Trimming shortened V by 2 bases and J by 1 base, and 9 bases separated the two germline ends.